This passage covers 27 T cell receptor beta chains from one sample sequenced in a study of response to subunit inactivated influenza vaccine. TCRdb reanalysed the RT-PCR reads using MiXCR and keeps one entry per CDR3 protein. The table lists about 570,000 distinct CDR3 sequences, about 11% of them singletons. These records were also assigned to another study, of T cells expressing NK-cell markers. That publication notes: TCR beta cDNA was made by 5'RACE template switching with UMIs.

The specimen comprised PBMCs from blood, sampled on the day of vaccination. All receptors derive from a man in his forties or fifties who received an inactivated influenza vaccine.

V gene TRBV6-2 or TRBV6-3 combines with J gene TRBJ2-6; a possible D gene is TRBD1 (5 bases). The V gene lost 2 bases and the J gene lost 0 bases, with 20 bases spanning the gap. This CDR3 is built from 20 residues. In germline, CDR1 is MNHEY, CDR2 SVGEGT. CDR3 amino acids: CASSYASPGQIFSGANVLTF. In DNA, the CDR3 is TGTGCCAGCAGTTACGCCTCACCAGGACAAATATTCTCTGGGGCCAACGTCCTGACTTTC.

This clonotype has just a few counts. V gene TRBV7-2 combines with J gene TRBJ2-7; D gene ambiguous. Trimming stripped 5 bases from V and 5 bases from J, with 16 bases between. From germline, CDR1 is SGHTA and CDR2 FQGNSA. CDR3 length equals 14 residues. The CDR3 protein is CASSERPNGDEQYF. The CDR3 DNA reads as TGTGCCAGCAGCGAGAGGCCTAACGGCGACGAGCAGTACTTC.

This clonotype was seen only a few times. V is TRBV10-1 and J is TRBJ2-2; D is ambiguous. Between the trimmed V and J ends, which lost 4 bases and 0 bases, there was a span of 6 bases. Per the germline V gene, CDR1 is WNHNN and CDR2 is SYGVQD (reference sequence). The CDR3 spans 14 residues. This chain's CDR3 is CASSVRPNTGELFF. In DNA, the CDR3 is TGCGCCAGCAGTGTGCGGCCGAACACCGGGGAGCTGTTTTTT.

This clonotype was seen many times. The chain recombines TRBV18 with TRBJ2-7; a weak D match, TRBD2 (6 bases). Trimming removed 3 bases at V and 4 bases at J, with 16 bases between. The CDR3 has 15 residues. The germline V gene has CDR1 KGHSH and CDR2 LQKENI. The CDR3 DNA is TGTGCCAGCTCACCGTCGGGGACTGGGGGTTACGAGCAGTACTTC. Amino acids: CASSPSGTGGYEQYF.

This clonotype was observed a handful of times. V usage is TRBV6-1 and J usage is TRBJ2-2; 13 bases line up with TRBD2. After removal of 5 bases from V and 1 base from J, the junction contained 7 bases not matched to a gene. This CDR3 has 18 amino acids. The germline V gene encodes CDR1 MNHNS and CDR2 SASEGT. CDR3 DNA: TGTGCCAGCAGTACCGGACTAGCGGGGGCTCTGAACACCGGGGAGCTGTTTTTT. Its protein is CASSTGLAGALNTGELFF.

The chain uses TRBV6-4 and TRBJ2-3; 7 positions match TRBD1. After removal of 5 bases from V and 2 bases from J, the junction contained 4 bases not matched to a gene. The CDR3 runs to 14 residues. Germline-derived CDR1 and CDR2 are MRHNA and SNTAGT. Here the CDR3 DNA reads TGTGCCAGCAGTCGGACAGGAAACACAGATACGCAGTATTTT. This translates into CASSRTGNTDTQYF.

Comments on this clonotype: A much larger clone lies a single base off, so this may be a read error. The chain uses TRBV3-1 and TRBJ1-2, with 9 bases aligning to TRBD1. There are 12 residues in the CDR3. Germline V gives CDR1 LGHDT, CDR2 YNNKEL (reference sequence). The junction had 1 base not matched to a gene; V was cut back by 4 bases and J by 7 bases. The CDR3 DNA sequence: TGTGCCAGCAGCCTGGACAGGGGTGGCTACACCTTC. This gives the protein CASSLDRGGYTF.

This clonotype was found a few times. The chain recombines TRBV7-9 with TRBJ1-2; 8 nucleotides agree with TRBD1. The V gene end was trimmed by 1 base and the J gene end by 14 bases; junction bases not matched to a gene: 18. In germline, CDR1 is SEHNR, CDR2 FQNEAQ (reference sequence). This CDR3 has 16 amino acids. CDR3 region: CASSLDSLDRAILSTF. CDR3 nucleotides: TGTGCCAGCAGCTTAGATTCCTTGGACAGGGCGATCCTGTCGACCTTC.

The chain links TRBV4-3 to TRBJ2-5, with D uncertain. The CDR3 consists of 16 residues. V was cut by 0 bases and J by 2 bases, with 13 bases left in between. Germline CDR1 LGHNA, CDR2 YSLEER. CDR3 amino acids: CASSQDWKAGQETQYF. CDR3 DNA: TGCGCCAGCAGCCAAGATTGGAAGGCAGGACAAGAGACCCAGTACTTC.

This chain uses TRBV5-5 with TRBJ1-6; D is uncertain. Germline CDR1 reads SGHKS; CDR2 reads YYEKEE (reference sequence). This CDR3 is 16 amino acids long. V gave up 3 bases and J gave up 0 bases, with 10 bases separating them. The CDR3 loop reads CASSWGSGSYNSPLHF. The CDR3, as DNA: TGTGCCAGCAGCTGGGGTAGTGGCTCCTATAATTCACCCCTCCACTTT.

This clonotype turned up a few times. V usage is TRBV9 and J usage is TRBJ2-1; 12 positions agree with TRBD2. The length of the CDR3 is 16 residues. V lost 3 bases, J lost 1 base, and 2 bases stayed unmatched. The germline CDR1 and CDR2 sequences are SGDLS and YYNGEE. CDR3 amino acids: CASSGTSGRSYNEQFF. DNA of the CDR3: TGTGCCAGCAGCGGCACTAGCGGGAGGTCCTACAATGAGCAGTTCTTC.

The table lists this clonotype with a few counts. The chain links TRBV4-1 to TRBJ2-2; 8 bases are shared with TRBD1. This CDR3 is built from 16 residues. Germline CDR1 and CDR2: MGHRA and YSYEKL. The V and J ends lost 0 bases and 2 bases, in that order; junction bases with no gene match: 2. The CDR3 DNA follows: TGCGCCAGCAGCCAAGAGGGGACAGGCAACACCGGGGAGCTGTTTTTT. It codes for CASSQEGTGNTGELFF.

Only a few counts were recorded for this clonotype. CDR3 nucleotide sequence: TGTGCCAGCAGCGTCGAGCAGGGTGCAGTAGGTTCACCCCTCCACTTT. It is translated as CASSVEQGAVGSPLHF. The chain couples TRBV9 to TRBJ1-6, with TRBD1 as a possible D gene (5 bases). V lost 2 bases and J 9 bases, leaving 18 bases between the germline ends. The CDR3 length is 16 residues. Germline CDR1 is SGDLS and CDR2 is YYNGEE.

The chain couples TRBV12-3 or TRBV12-4 to TRBJ1-6; a weak D match, TRBD1 (5 bases). V lost 6 bases, J lost 0 bases, and 12 bases lay in between. The CDR3 is made up of 16 amino acids. The CDR3 loop is CASRPQGGSYNSPLHF. CDR3 DNA: TGTGCCAGCAGGCCCCAGGGAGGCTCCTATAATTCACCCCTCCACTTT.

This clonotype was found a few times. The chain carries TRBV4-2 and TRBJ1-6; D is unclear. Trimming removed 0 bases at V and 0 bases at J, with 21 bases between. Germline V gene lookup returns CDR1 LGHNA and CDR2 YNFKEQ. This CDR3 is 21 amino acids long. CDR3 protein: CASSQDPIVFSPSSYNSPLHF. The CDR3 coding sequence is TGTGCCAGCAGCCAAGATCCCATAGTATTTAGCCCGAGCTCCTATAATTCACCCCTCCACTTT.

This clonotype was recorded a few times. V usage is TRBV7-2 and J usage is TRBJ2-3; 9 positions agree with TRBD2. J gave up 7 bases and V 3 bases, and 8 bases lay outside the gene matches. Per the germline V gene, CDR1 is SGHTA and CDR2 is FQGNSA. The CDR3 length is 15 residues. The chain's CDR3 is CASSFRAGGEHTQYF. As DNA, the CDR3 is TGTGCCAGCAGCTTTCGCGCGGGGGGGGAACATACGCAGTATTTT.

This rearrangement joins TRBV19 to TRBJ1-1; a possible D gene is TRBD1 (6 bases). The germline V gene has CDR1 LNHDA and CDR2 SQIVND (reference sequence). The CDR3 loop spans 14 amino acids. V lost 4 bases, J lost 4 bases, and 13 bases lay in between. CDR3 sequence: CASSRDITRTEAFF. CDR3 in DNA: TGTGCCAGTAGTAGGGACATAACGCGCACTGAAGCTTTCTTT. Combining the CDR3 with reference TRBV19 and TRBJ1-1 gives the whole variable domain DGGITQSPKYLFRKEGQNVTLSCEQNLNHDAMYWYRQDPGQGLRLIYYSQIVNDFQKGDIAEGYSVSREKKESFPLTVTSAQKNPTAFYLCASSRDITRTEAFFGQGTRLTVV.

V is TRBV30 and J is TRBJ2-5; D might be TRBD1 (5 bases). The CDR3 covers 11 residues. The V end lost 1 base, the J end lost 5 bases, and 5 bases lay between the germline ends. CDR1 and CDR2 from the germline V gene are GTSNPN and SVGIG (reference sequence). The CDR3 nucleotides are TGTGCCTGGAGTGAGGGGGAGACCCAGTACTTC. Amino acid sequence: CAWSEGETQYF.

This clonotype came up many times. In DNA form, the CDR3 reads TGTGCCAGCAGCTCCCCCCGGGCTGGACTACGAGATACGCAGTATTTT. It encodes CASSSPRAGLRDTQYF. The rearrangement links TRBV7-9 to TRBJ2-3; weak D call: TRBD2 (6 bases). The CDR3 totals 16 residues. The germline V gene encodes CDR1 SEHNR and CDR2 FQNEAQ (reference sequence). V shed 4 bases and J shed 5 bases, with 19 bases lying between them.

This chain connects TRBV5-5 to TRBJ1-5, with 9 bases lining up with TRBD1. Germline-derived CDR1 and CDR2 are SGHKS and YYEKEE (reference sequence). After removal of 1 base from V and 6 bases from J, the junction contained 5 bases not matched to a gene. The CDR3 covers 15 residues. CDR3 in amino acids: CASSLTGDRVQPQHF. The CDR3 nucleotides read TGTGCCAGCAGCTTGACCGGGGACAGGGTTCAGCCCCAGCATTTT. The full variable domain, completed using reference TRBV5-5 and TRBJ1-5, is DAGVTQSPTHLIKTRGQQVTLRCSPISGHKSVSWYQQVLGQGPQFIFQYYEKEERGRGNFPDRFSARQFPNYSSELNVNALLLGDSALYLCASSLTGDRVQPQHFGDGTRLSIL.

The rearrangement links TRBV7-9 to TRBJ2-5, with D tentatively TRBD2 (6 bases). Germline CDR1 and CDR2: SEHNR and FQNEAQ (reference sequence). Deletions cut 3 bases from V and 2 bases from J, with 16 bases between. This CDR3 contains 16 residues. CDR3 coding DNA: TGTGCCAGCAGCTTGGCGTATCGGCGGGAACAAGAGACCCAGTACTTC. It is translated as CASSLAYRREQETQYF.

The rearrangement links TRBV10-3 to TRBJ2-1, with D possibly matching TRBD2 (7 bases). V dropped 2 bases and J dropped 2 bases, with 13 bases sitting between them. The length of the CDR3 is 16 residues. CDR1 and CDR2 (germline): ENHRY, SYGVKD. In DNA, the CDR3 is TGTGCCATCAGTGAGCGGAGGGGGGGCACCTACAATGAGCAGTTCTTC. The encoded protein is CAISERRGGTYNEQFF.

The chain employs TRBV4-3 and TRBJ1-3; a weak D match, TRBD1 (5 bases). V lost 4 bases, J lost 0 bases, and 16 bases lay in between. From germline, CDR1 is LGHNA and CDR2 YSLEER. This CDR3 region has 17 residues. CDR3 sequence (DNA): TGCGCCAGCAGCCGGGACGACTTCTTAAGCTCTGGAAACACCATATATTTT. This codes for CASSRDDFLSSGNTIYF.

This clonotype has only a few counts. The V gene is TRBV28, the J gene TRBJ2-5; 13 nucleotides line up with TRBD2. CDR1 and CDR2 from the germline V gene are MDHEN and SYDVKM. This CDR3 is 16 amino acids long. With 6 bases clipped from V and 3 bases from J, the junction kept 7 bases outside the gene matches. The CDR3: CASRPRLAGGKETQYF. The DNA of the CDR3 is TGTGCCAGCAGACCCCGACTAGCGGGGGGTAAAGAGACCCAGTACTTC.

A few counts support this clonotype. The genes are TRBV5-1 and TRBJ2-1; D not certain. V was pared by 7 bases and J by 4 bases, with 12 bases between. The CDR3 runs to 13 residues. Germline lookup yields CDR1 SGHRS and CDR2 YFSETQ. CDR3 residues: CASRPTPYNEQFF. The CDR3 region has the DNA TGCGCCAGCCGCCCTACACCTTACAATGAGCAGTTCTTC.

The CDR3, as DNA: TGTGCCAGCAGTGAACAGGGGGCGACTGAAGCTTTCTTT. Translated, it gives CASSEQGATEAFF. V and J are TRBV2 and TRBJ1-1, with 8 positions matching TRBD1. The length of the CDR3 is 13 residues. V shed 2 bases, J shed 5 bases, and the junction held 1 base outside the gene matches. Looked up from germline, CDR1 is SNHLY and CDR2 is FYNNEI.

This chain connects TRBV2 to TRBJ2-1; D possibly corresponds to TRBD2 (6 bases). Trimming pared 8 bases from V and 1 base from J, leaving 18 bases between. CDR1 SNHLY and CDR2 FYNNEI come from the germline V gene. CDR3 length: 16 amino acids. CDR3: CASAFTGTESYNEQFF. CDR3 DNA: TGTGCCAGCGCTTTTACCGGGACTGAGTCCTACAATGAGCAGTTCTTC.